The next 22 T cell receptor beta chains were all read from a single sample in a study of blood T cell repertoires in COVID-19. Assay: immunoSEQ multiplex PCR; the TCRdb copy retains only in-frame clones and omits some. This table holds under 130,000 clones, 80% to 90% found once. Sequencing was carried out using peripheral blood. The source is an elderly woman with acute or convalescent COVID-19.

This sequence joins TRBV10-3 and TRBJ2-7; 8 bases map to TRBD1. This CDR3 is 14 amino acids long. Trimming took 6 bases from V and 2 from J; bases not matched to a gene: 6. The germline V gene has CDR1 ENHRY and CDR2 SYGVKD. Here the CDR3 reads CAIRPGQETYEQYF. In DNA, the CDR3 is TGTGCCATCAGGCCGGGACAGGAAACCTACGAGCAGTACTTC.

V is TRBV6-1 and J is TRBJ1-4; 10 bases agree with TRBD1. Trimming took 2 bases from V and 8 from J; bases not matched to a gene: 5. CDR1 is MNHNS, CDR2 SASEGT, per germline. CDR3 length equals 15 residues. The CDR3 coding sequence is TGTGCCAGCAGTGAATTCGACAGGGGGCGAGAAAAACTGTTTTTT. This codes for CASSEFDRGREKLFF.

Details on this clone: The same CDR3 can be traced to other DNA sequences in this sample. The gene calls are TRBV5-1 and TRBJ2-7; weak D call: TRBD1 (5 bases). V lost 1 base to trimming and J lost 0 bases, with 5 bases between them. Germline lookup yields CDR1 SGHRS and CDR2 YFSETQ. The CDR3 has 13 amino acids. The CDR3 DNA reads TGCGCCAGCAGCTTGACAGGCTCCTACGAGCAGTACTTC. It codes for CASSLTGSYEQYF.

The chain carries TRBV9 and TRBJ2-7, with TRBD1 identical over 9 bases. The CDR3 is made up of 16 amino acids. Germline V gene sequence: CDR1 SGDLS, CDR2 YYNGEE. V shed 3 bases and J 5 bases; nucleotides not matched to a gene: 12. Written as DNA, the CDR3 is TGTGCCAGCAGCGCAAAAGATAGACAGGGGGAACACGAGCAGTACTTC. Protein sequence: CASSAKDRQGEHEQYF.

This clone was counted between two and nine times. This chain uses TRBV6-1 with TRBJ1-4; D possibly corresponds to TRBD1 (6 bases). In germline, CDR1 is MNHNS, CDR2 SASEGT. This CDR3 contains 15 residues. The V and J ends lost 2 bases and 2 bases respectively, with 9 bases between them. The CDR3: CASSEFTGTNEKLFF. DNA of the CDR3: TGTGCCAGCAGTGAATTTACAGGGACTAATGAAAAACTGTTTTTT.

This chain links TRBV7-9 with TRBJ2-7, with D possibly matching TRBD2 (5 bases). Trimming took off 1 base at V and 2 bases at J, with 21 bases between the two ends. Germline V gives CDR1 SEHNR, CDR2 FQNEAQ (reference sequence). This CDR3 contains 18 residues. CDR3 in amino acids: CASSLDPEVAEDPYEQYF. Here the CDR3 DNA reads TGTGCCAGCAGCTTAGATCCGGAAGTGGCGGAGGATCCCTACGAGCAGTACTTC.

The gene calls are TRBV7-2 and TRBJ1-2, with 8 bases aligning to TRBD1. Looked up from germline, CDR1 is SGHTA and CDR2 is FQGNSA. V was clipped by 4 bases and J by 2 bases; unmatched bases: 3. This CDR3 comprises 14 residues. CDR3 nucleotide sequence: TGTGCCAGCAGCTCTACAGGGGGAAACTATGGCTACACCTTC. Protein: CASSSTGGNYGYTF.

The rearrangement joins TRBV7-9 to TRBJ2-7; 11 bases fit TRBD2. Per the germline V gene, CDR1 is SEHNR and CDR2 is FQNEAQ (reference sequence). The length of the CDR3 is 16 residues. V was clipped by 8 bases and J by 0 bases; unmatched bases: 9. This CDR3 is CASRLAGGGTSYEQYF. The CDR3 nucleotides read TGTGCCAGCCGTCTAGCGGGGGGCGGAACCTCCTACGAGCAGTACTTC.

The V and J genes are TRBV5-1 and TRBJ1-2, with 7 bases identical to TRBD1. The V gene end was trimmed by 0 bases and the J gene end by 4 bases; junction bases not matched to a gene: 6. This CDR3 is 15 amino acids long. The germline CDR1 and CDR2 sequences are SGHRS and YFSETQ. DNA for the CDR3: TGCGCCAGCAGCTTGGAGATGACAGGGCCCTATGGCTACACCTTC. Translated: CASSLEMTGPYGYTF.

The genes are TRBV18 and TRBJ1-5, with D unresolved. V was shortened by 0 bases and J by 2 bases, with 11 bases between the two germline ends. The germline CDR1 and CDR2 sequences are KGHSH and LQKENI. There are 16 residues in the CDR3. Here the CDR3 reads CASSPPGIKGNQPQHF. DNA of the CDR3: TGTGCCAGCTCACCACCCGGGATTAAGGGCAATCAGCCCCAGCATTTT.

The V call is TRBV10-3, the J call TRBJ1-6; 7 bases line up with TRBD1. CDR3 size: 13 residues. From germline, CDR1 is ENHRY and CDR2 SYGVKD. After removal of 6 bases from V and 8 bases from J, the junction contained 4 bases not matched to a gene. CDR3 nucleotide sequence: TGTGCCATCAGGGGGACAGAAGATTCACCCCTCCACTTT. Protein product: CAIRGTEDSPLHF.

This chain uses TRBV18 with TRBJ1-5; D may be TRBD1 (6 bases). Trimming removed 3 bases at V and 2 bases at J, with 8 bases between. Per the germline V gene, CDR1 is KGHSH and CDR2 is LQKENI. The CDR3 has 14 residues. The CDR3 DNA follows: TGTGCCAGCTCACCGGGGGGGCGCAATCAGCCCCAGCATTTT. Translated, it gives CASSPGGRNQPQHF.

CDR3 in amino acids: CASSHSGQGSAGEYF. The CDR3 DNA sequence: TGTGCCAGCAGCCACTCGGGACAAGGGTCCGCCGGGGAGTACTTC. The chain combines TRBV5-6 with TRBJ2-7, with D possibly matching TRBD1 (6 bases). Trimming cost V 4 bases and J 11 bases, with 25 bases left between them. This CDR3 has 15 amino acids. CDR1 SGHDT and CDR2 YYEEEE come from the germline V gene.

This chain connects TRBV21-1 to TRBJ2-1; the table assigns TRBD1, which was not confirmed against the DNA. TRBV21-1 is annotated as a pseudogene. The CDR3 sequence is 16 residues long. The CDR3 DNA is TGTGCCAGCAGCAGATCAGGGCACCCCTTTGGCAATGAGCAGTTCTTC. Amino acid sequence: CASSRSGHPFGNEQFF.

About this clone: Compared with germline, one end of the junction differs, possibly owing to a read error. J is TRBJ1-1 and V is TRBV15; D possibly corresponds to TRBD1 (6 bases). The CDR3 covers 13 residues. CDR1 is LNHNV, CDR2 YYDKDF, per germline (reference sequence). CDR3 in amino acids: CATGRQEGTEAFF. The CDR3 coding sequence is TGTGCCACCGGCAGACAGGAGGGGACTGAAGCTTTCTTT.

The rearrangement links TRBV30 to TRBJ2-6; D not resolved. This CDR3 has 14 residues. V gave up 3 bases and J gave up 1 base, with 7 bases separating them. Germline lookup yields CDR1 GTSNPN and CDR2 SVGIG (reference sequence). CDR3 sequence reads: CAWRIGSGANVLTF. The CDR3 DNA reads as TGTGCCTGGAGGATCGGGTCTGGGGCCAACGTCCTGACTTTC.

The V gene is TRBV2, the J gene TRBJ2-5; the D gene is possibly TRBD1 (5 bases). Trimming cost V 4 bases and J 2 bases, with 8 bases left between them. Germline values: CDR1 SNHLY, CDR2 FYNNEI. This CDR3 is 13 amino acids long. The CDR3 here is CASSGGRQETQYF. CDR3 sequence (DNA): TGTGCCAGCAGTGGGGGCAGACAAGAGACCCAGTACTTC.

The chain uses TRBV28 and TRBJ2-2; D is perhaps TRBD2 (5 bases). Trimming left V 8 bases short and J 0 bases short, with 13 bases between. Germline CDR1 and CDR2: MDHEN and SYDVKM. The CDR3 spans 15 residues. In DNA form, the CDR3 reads TGTGCCAGCTGGGCCGGGGTAGCGAACACCGGGGAGCTGTTTTTT. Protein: CASWAGVANTGELFF.

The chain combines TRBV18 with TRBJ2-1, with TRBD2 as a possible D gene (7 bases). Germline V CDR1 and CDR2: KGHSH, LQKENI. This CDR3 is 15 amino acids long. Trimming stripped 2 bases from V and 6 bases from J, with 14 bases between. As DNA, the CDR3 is TGTGCCAGCTCACCAGGCGGGGGCAAGCTCAATGAGCAGTTCTTC. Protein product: CASSPGGGKLNEQFF.

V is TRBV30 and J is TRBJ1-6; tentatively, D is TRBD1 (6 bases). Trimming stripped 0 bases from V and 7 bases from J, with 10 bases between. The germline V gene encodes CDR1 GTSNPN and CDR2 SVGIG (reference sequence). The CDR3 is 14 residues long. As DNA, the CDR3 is TGTGCCTGGAGTGTAGACAGGCTAAATTCACCCCTCCACTTT. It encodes CAWSVDRLNSPLHF.

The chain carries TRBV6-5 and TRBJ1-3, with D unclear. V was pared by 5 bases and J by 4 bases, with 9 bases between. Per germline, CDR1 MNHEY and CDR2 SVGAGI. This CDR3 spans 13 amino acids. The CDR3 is CASSIQVGNTIYF. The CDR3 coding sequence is TGTGCCAGCAGTATTCAGGTCGGAAACACCATATATTTT.

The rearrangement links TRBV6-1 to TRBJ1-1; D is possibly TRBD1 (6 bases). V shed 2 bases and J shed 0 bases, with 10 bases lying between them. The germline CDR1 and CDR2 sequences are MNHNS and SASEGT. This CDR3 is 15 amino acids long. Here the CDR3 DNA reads TGTGCCAGCAGTGAACCGGGACACTTGAACACTGAAGCTTTCTTT. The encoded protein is CASSEPGHLNTEAFF.